A single sample gave rise to the 16 T cell receptor beta chains below, sequenced in a study of cytomegalovirus exposure and HLA in healthy donors. A multiplex PCR was run with 60 Vbeta primers and 13 Jbeta primers. Sequencing used immunoSEQ multiplex PCR; TCRdb keeps in-frame clones, though not all of them. The table has roughly 190,000 clones, around 82% seen once. The sample was PBMCs. The receptors originated from a man in his late teens or twenties in good health and CMV-seronegative.

The rearrangement uses TRBV5-1 and TRBJ1-2, with D possibly being TRBD1 (5 bases). CDR3 length equals 13 residues. CDR1 is SGHRS and CDR2 is YFSETQ in the germline V gene. Trimming removed 4 bases at V and 7 bases at J, with 14 bases between. CDR3 sequence reads: CASSRGTSGGYTF. CDR3 DNA sequence: TGCGCCAGCAGCCGGGGGACCTCGGGTGGCTACACCTTC.

This clone occurred a few times. This chain links TRBV5-4 with TRBJ1-1; D not resolved. Germline V CDR1 and CDR2: SGHNT, YYREEE (reference sequence). The length of the CDR3 is 13 residues. The V gene lost 2 bases and the J gene lost 2 bases, with 7 bases spanning the gap. The CDR3 sequence is CASSFTQNTEAFF. DNA for the CDR3: TGTGCCAGCAGCTTCACACAAAACACTGAAGCTTTCTTT.

The chain uses TRBV4-2 and TRBJ2-2; unclear D gene. The V and J ends lost 0 bases and 7 bases respectively, with 12 bases between them. The CDR3 spans 15 residues. Germline loops: CDR1 LGHNA, CDR2 YNFKEQ. CDR3 loop: CASSQENQRLGELFF. CDR3 DNA: TGTGCCAGCAGCCAAGAGAATCAACGACTCGGGGAGCTGTTTTTT.

The genes are TRBV15 and TRBJ2-7; 9 bases are a match to TRBD2. Germline CDR1 LNHNV, CDR2 YYDKDF (reference sequence). The CDR3 contains 14 residues. V shed 4 bases, J shed 6 bases, and the junction held 7 bases outside the gene matches. The CDR3 spells CATSIGTSYGEQYF. The CDR3 region has the DNA TGTGCCACCAGCATAGGGACTAGCTATGGCGAGCAGTACTTC.

V and J are TRBV28 and TRBJ2-6; 10 bases are a match to TRBD2. Per the germline V gene, CDR1 is MDHEN and CDR2 is SYDVKM. The trim removed 3 bases at V and 7 bases at J, leaving 3 bases unmatched. The CDR3 runs to 15 residues. DNA of the CDR3: TGTGCCAGCAGTTTTAGCGGGAGGAGAGCCAACGTCCTGACTTTC. This translates into CASSFSGRRANVLTF.

The J gene is TRBJ1-1, the V gene TRBV4-2; D remains unclear. Trimming took off 0 bases at V and 3 bases at J, with 8 bases between the two ends. This CDR3 has 14 residues. Per the germline V gene, CDR1 is LGHNA and CDR2 is YNFKEQ. CDR3 DNA sequence: TGTGCCAGCAGCCAAGACTCCGGGTACACTGAAGCTTTCTTT. It is translated as CASSQDSGYTEAFF.

This chain uses TRBV7-2 with TRBJ2-7; D might be TRBD1 (5 bases). The CDR3 totals 15 residues. V lost 1 base, J lost 8 bases, and 18 bases lay in between. Germline V gene data show CDR1 as SGHTA and CDR2 as FQGNSA. The CDR3 spells CASSLVWVAGNQQYF. The CDR3, as DNA: TGTGCCAGCAGCTTAGTTTGGGTTGCAGGGAACCAGCAGTACTTC.

The chain employs TRBV21-1 and TRBJ2-5; the tabulated D call, TRBD1, remains unverified against the DNA. TRBV21-1 is recorded as a pseudogene. This CDR3 comprises 15 residues. The CDR3 sequence is CASSKVRTGQETQYF. CDR3 DNA sequence: TGTGCCAGCAGCAAAGTACGGACAGGGCAAGAGACCCAGTACTTC.

This chain links TRBV2 with TRBJ1-5; D remains ambiguous. Per germline, CDR1 SNHLY and CDR2 FYNNEI. Trimming pared 2 bases from V and 2 bases from J, leaving 10 bases between. This CDR3 is 15 amino acids long. The CDR3 sequence is CASSEQDVGNQPQHF. CDR3 coding DNA: TGTGCCAGCAGTGAACAGGATGTCGGCAATCAGCCCCAGCATTTT.

The table lists this clone with a count of one. This sequence joins TRBV15 and TRBJ2-5; a weak D match, TRBD2 (5 bases). CDR1 is LNHNV and CDR2 is YYDKDF in the germline V gene (reference sequence). V lost 0 bases and J 5 bases, leaving 10 bases between the germline ends. This CDR3 comprises 14 residues. CDR3 residues: CATSRDRGGETQYF. The CDR3 region has the DNA TGTGCCACCAGCAGAGATCGGGGTGGGGAGACCCAGTACTTC.

V gene TRBV7-9 combines with J gene TRBJ2-7; D might be TRBD1 (5 bases). Trimming pared 5 bases from V and 3 bases from J, leaving 11 bases between. CDR1 SEHNR and CDR2 FQNEAQ come from the germline V gene (reference sequence). This CDR3 has 13 residues. CDR3 sequence: CASSRDRLYEQYF. As DNA, the CDR3 is TGTGCCAGCAGCCGCGACAGACTCTACGAGCAGTACTTC.

V and J are TRBV4-3 and TRBJ2-6; 8 bases agree with TRBD2. The CDR3 is 17 amino acids. Germline V lookup: CDR1 LGHNA, CDR2 YSLEER. Germline trimming cut 2 bases from V and 2 bases from J; bases unmatched to any gene: 5. The chain's CDR3 is CASSQKTSATGANVLTF. As DNA, the CDR3 is TGCGCCAGCAGCCAAAAGACTAGCGCCACTGGGGCCAACGTCCTGACTTTC.

V gene TRBV6-5 combines with J gene TRBJ1-1; no definite D call. Deletions cut 4 bases from V and 3 bases from J, with 9 bases between. The germline V gene encodes CDR1 MNHEY and CDR2 SVGAGI. This CDR3 is built from 13 residues. The CDR3 spells CASSLSRDTEAFF. CDR3 bases: TGTGCCAGCAGTTTGAGCCGGGACACTGAAGCTTTCTTT.

The V call is TRBV7-9, the J call TRBJ1-1; 7 bases are a match to TRBD1. Trimming at V came to 8 bases and at J to 11 bases, leaving 8 bases not matched to a gene. The CDR3 sequence is 11 residues long. The germline V gene has CDR1 SEHNR and CDR2 FQNEAQ (reference sequence). CDR3 region: CASGQDSSAFF. DNA for the CDR3: TGTGCCAGCGGACAGGACTCAAGTGCTTTCTTT.

A word on this clone: An end of the junction differs from the germline gene, which may be a read error. The chain combines TRBV11-3 with TRBJ2-1, with TRBD1 identical over 9 bases. This CDR3 region has 17 residues. Germline V gives CDR1 SGHNT, CDR2 YENEEA. The CDR3 is CASSVESGTGTMNEQFF. The CDR3 DNA follows: TGTGCCAGCAGCGTAGAATCCGGGACAGGGACAATGAATGAGCAGTTCTTC. Together with reference TRBV11-3 and TRBJ2-1, the CDR3 gives the full variable domain: EAGVVQSPRYKIIEKKQPVAFWCNPISGHNTLYWYLQNLGQGPELLIRYENEEAVDDSQLPKDRFSAERLKGVDSTLKIQPAELGDSAVYLCASSVESGTGTMNEQFFGPGTRLTVL.

V is TRBV7-9 and J is TRBJ2-6; D is perhaps TRBD1 (5 bases). CDR1 is SEHNR, CDR2 FQNEAQ, per germline (reference sequence). The V gene lost 5 bases and the J gene lost 2 bases, with 16 bases spanning the gap. The CDR3 is 17 residues long. CDR3 region: CASSPIAQGTGANVLTF. CDR3 nucleotide sequence: TGTGCCAGCAGCCCTATTGCGCAGGGAACTGGGGCCAACGTCCTGACTTTC.